This T cell receptor (beta chain) was documented in a study of blood T cell repertoires in COVID-19. The V and J ends lost 3 bases and 10 bases respectively, with 22 bases between them. The CDR3 runs 16 residues. Looked up from germline, CDR1 is LNHDA and CDR2 is SQIVND (reference sequence). TCRdb's copy holds only in-frame clones and misses some; the assay was immunoSEQ multiplex PCR. The sample has 150,000 to 200,000 clones; 70% to 85% are singletons. The chain joins TRBV19 to TRBJ1-5; D is uncertain. The sequencing input was peripheral blood. The receptor was isolated from a woman of 80 years or more with acute or convalescent COVID-19. This CDR3 is CASSIAGFAILKPQHF. CDR3 in DNA: TGTGCCAGTAGTATTGCAGGTTTCGCTATATTAAAACCCCAGCATTTT.